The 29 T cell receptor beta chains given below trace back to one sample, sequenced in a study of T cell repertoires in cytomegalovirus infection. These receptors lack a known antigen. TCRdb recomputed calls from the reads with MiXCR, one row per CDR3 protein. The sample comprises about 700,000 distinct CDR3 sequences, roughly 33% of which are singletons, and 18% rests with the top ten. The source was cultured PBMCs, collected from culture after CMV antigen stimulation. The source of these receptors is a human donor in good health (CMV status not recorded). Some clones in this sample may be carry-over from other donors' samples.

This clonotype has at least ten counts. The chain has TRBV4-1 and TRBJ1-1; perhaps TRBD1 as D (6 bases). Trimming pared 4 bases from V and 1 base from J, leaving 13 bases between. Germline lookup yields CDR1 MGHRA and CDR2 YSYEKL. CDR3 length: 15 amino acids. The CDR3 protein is CASSPRQVGNTEAFF. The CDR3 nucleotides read TGCGCCAGCAGCCCGAGACAGGTGGGGAACACTGAAGCTTTCTTT.

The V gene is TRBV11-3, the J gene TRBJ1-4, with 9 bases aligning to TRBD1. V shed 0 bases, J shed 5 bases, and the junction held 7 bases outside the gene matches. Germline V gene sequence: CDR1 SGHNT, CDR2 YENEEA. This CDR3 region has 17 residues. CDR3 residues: CASSLDPAGTGNEKLFF. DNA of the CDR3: TGTGCCAGCAGCTTAGATCCCGCCGGGACAGGGAATGAAAAACTGTTTTTT.

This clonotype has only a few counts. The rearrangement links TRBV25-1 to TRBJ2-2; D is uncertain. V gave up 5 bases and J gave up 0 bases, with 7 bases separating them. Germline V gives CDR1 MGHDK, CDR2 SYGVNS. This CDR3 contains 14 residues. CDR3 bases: TGTGCCAGCAGTACCCTCGCGAACACCGGGGAGCTGTTTTTT. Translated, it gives CASSTLANTGELFF.

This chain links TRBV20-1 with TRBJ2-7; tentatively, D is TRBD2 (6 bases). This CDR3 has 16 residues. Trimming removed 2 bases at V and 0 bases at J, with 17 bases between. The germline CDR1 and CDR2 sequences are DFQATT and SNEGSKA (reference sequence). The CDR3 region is CSARPLSGGSSYEQYF. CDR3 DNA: TGCAGTGCTAGACCCCTTAGCGGAGGGAGCTCCTACGAGCAGTACTTC.

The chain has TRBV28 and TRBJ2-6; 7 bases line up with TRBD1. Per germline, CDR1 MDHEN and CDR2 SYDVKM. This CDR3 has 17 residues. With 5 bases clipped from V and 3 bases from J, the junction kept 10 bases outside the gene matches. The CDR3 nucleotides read TGTGCCAGCAGTCGTGGGGACAGCCCAAGTGGGGCCAACGTCCTGACTTTC. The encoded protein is CASSRGDSPSGANVLTF.

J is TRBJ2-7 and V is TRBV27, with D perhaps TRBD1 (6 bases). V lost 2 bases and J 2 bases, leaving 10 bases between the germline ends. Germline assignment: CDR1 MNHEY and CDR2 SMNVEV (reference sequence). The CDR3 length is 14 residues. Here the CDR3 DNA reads TGTGCCAGCAGTTTACAGGGACAAACCTACGAGCAGTACTTC. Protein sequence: CASSLQGQTYEQYF.

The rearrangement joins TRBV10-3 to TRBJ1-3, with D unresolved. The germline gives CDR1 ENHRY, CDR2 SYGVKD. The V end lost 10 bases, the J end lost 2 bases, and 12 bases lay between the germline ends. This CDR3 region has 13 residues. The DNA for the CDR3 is TGTGCCACCGGCGAGGGTACTGGAAACACCATATATTTT. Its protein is CATGEGTGNTIYF.

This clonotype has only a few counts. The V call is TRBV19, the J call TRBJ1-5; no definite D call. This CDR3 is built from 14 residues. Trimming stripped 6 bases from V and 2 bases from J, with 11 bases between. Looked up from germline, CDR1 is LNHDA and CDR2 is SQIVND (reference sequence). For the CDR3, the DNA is TGTGCCAGTAGCACCCTACAAGGCAATCAGCCCCAGCATTTT. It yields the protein CASSTLQGNQPQHF. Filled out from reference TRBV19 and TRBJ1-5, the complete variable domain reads DGGITQSPKYLFRKEGQNVTLSCEQNLNHDAMYWYRQDPGQGLRLIYYSQIVNDFQKGDIAEGYSVSREKKESFPLTVTSAQKNPTAFYLCASSTLQGNQPQHFGDGTRLSIL.

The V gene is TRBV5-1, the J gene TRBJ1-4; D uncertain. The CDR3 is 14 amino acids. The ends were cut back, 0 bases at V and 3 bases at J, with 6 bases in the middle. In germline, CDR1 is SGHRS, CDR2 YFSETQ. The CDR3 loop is CASSLVDANEKLFF. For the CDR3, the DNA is TGCGCCAGCAGCTTGGTGGATGCTAATGAAAAACTGTTTTTT.

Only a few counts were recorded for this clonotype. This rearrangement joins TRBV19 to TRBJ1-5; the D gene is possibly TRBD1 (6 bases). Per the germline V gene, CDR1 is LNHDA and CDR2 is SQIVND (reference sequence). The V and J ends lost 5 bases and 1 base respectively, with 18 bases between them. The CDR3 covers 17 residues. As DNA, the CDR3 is TGTGCCAGTAGTCCCCCCAGGGGCCGGAGGAGCAATCAGCCCCAGCATTTT. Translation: CASSPPRGRRSNQPQHF.

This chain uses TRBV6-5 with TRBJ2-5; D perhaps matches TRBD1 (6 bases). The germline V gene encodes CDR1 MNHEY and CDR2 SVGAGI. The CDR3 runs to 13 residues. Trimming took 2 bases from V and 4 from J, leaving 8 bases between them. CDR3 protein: CASSYRTAETQYF. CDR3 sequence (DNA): TGTGCCAGCAGTTACCGGACAGCAGAGACCCAGTACTTC.

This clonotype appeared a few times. The CDR3 region has the DNA TGTGCCAGCAGTTACCAGGGAGGTACGCAGTATTTT. It yields the protein CASSYQGGTQYF. This chain links TRBV6-5 with TRBJ2-3; D possibly corresponds to TRBD2 (6 bases). Germline V gene lookup returns CDR1 MNHEY and CDR2 SVGAGI. The CDR3 spans 12 residues. Trimming removed 2 bases at V and 8 bases at J, with 8 bases between.

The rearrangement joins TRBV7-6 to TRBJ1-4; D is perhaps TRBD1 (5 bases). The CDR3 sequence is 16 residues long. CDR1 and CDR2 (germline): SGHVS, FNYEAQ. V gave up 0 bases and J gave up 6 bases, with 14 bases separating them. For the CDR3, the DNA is TGTGCCAGCAGCTTAGCCATCAGGGTCGGGGATGAAAAACTGTTTTTT. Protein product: CASSLAIRVGDEKLFF. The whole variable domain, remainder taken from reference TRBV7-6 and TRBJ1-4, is GAGVSQSPRYKVTKRGQDVALRCDPISGHVSLYWYRQALGQGPEFLTYFNYEAQQDKSGLPNDRFSAERPEGSISTLTIQRTEQRDSAMYRCASSLAIRVGDEKLFFGSGTQLSVL.

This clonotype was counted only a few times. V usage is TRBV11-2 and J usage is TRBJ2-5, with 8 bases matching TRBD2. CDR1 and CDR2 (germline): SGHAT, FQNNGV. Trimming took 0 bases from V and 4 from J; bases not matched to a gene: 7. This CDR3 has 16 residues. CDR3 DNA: TGTGCCAGCAGCTTAGATCAAGCGGGAGCGGTAGAGACCCAGTACTTC. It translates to CASSLDQAGAVETQYF.

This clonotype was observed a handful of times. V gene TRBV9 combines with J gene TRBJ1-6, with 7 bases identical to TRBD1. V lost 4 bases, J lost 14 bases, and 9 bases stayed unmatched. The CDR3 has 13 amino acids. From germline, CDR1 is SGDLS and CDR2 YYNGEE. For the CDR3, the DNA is TGTGCCAGCAGCAGACAGGGTTCCGGTTCCCTCCACTTT. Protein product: CASSRQGSGSLHF.

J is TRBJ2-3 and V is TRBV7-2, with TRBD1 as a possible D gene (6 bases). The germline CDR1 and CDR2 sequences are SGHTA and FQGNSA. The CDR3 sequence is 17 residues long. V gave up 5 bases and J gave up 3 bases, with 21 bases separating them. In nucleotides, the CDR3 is TGTGCCAGCAGCCCCCGGGGTCAGGGGCGAGGAACAGATACGCAGTATTTT. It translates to CASSPRGQGRGTDTQYF.

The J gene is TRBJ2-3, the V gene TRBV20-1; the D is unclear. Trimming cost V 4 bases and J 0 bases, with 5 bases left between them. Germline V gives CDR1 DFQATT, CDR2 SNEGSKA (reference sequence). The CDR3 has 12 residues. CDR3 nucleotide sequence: TGCAGTGCTACTGCTAGCACAGATACGCAGTATTTT. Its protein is CSATASTDTQYF.

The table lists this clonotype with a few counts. DNA of the CDR3: TGTGCCAGCAGCGAGTTGCAGGGAGGAACTGGCTACACCTTC. It yields the protein CASSELQGGTGYTF. The chain is built from TRBV4-2 and TRBJ1-2, with a weak D call TRBD1 (5 bases). The V end lost 5 bases, the J end lost 7 bases, and 17 bases lay between the germline ends. The CDR3 is 14 residues long. Germline lookup yields CDR1 LGHNA and CDR2 YNFKEQ.

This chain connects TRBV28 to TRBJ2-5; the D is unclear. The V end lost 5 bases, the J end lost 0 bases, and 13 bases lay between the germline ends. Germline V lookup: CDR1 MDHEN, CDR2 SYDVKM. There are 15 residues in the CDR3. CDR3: CASSLPSLYQETQYF. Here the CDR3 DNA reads TGTGCCAGCAGTCTACCCAGCCTCTACCAAGAGACCCAGTACTTC.

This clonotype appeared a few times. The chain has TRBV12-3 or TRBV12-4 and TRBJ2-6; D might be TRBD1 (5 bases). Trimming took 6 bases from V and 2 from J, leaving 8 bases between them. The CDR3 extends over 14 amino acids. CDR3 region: CASRSRAGANVLTF. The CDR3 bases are TGTGCCAGCAGGAGCAGGGCTGGGGCCAACGTCCTGACTTTC.

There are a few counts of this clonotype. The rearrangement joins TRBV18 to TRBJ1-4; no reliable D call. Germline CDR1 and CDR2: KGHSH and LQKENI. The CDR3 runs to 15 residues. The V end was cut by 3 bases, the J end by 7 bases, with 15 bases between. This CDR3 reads CASSPDRANSEKLFF. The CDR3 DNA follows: TGTGCCAGCTCACCTGACCGAGCGAATAGTGAAAAACTGTTTTTT.

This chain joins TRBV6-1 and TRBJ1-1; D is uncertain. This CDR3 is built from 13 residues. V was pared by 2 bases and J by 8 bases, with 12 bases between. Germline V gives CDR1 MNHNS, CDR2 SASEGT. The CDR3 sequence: CASSETVALEAFF. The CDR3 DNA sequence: TGTGCCAGCAGTGAAACGGTGGCGCTCGAAGCTTTCTTT.

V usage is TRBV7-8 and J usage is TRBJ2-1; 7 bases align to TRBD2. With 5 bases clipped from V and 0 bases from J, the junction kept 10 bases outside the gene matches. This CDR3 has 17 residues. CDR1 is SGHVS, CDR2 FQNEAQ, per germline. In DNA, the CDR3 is TGTGCCAGCAGCCGAATTAGCGGGTTCAGCTCCTACAATGAGCAGTTCTTC. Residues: CASSRISGFSSYNEQFF.

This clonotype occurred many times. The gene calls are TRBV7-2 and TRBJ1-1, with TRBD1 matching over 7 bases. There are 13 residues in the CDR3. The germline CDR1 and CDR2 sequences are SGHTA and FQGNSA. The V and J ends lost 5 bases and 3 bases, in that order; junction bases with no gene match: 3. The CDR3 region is CASSQTGYTEAFF. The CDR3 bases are TGTGCCAGCAGCCAGACAGGGTACACTGAAGCTTTCTTT.

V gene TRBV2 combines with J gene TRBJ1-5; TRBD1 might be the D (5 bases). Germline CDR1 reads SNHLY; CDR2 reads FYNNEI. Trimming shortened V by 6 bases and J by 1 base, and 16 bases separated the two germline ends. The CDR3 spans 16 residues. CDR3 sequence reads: CASRSRAGRSNQPQHF. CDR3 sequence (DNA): TGTGCCAGCAGATCCAGGGCAGGTCGGAGCAATCAGCCCCAGCATTTT.

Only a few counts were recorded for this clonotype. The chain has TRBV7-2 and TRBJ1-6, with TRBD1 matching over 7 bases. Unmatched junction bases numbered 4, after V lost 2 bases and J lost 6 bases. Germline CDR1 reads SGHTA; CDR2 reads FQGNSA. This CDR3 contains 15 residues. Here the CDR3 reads CASSLTTGTNSPLHF. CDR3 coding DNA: TGTGCCAGCAGCTTAACGACAGGGACTAATTCACCCCTCCACTTT.

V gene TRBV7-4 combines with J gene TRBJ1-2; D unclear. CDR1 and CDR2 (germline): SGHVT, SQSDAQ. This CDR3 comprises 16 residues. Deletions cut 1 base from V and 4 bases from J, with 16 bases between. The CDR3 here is CASSLGQAKRSYGYTF. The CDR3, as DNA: TGTGCCAGCAGCTTAGGGCAGGCAAAACGATCCTATGGCTACACCTTC. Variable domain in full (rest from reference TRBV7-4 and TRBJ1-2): GAGVSQSPRYKVAKRGRDVALRCDSISGHVTLYWYRQTLGQGSEVLTYSQSDAQRDKSGRPSGRFSAERPERSVSTLKIQRTEQGDSAVYLCASSLGQAKRSYGYTFGSGTRLTVV.

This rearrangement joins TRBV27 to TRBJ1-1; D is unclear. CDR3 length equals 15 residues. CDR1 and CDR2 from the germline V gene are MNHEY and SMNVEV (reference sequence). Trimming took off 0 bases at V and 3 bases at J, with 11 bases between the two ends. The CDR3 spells CASSLSRTGHTEAFF. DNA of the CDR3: TGTGCCAGCAGTTTATCTCGGACCGGGCACACTGAAGCTTTCTTT.

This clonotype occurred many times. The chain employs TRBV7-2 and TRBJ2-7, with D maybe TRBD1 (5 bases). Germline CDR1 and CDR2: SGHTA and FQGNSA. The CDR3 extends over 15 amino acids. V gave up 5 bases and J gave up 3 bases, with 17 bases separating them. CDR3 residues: CASSPRLIRGYEQYF. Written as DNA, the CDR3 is TGTGCCAGCAGCCCACGACTGATAAGGGGCTACGAGCAGTACTTC.